These 2 T cell receptor beta chains came from one sample sequenced in a study of long-term antiretroviral therapy in people with HIV. Sequencing used immunoSEQ v3.0 at survey level. Using immunoSEQ multiplex PCR, the repertoire was profiled, and TCRdb retains in-frame clones only, with some absent. The table includes about 31,000 clones, 75% to 90% detected once. The source was unsorted PBMCs, collected 0.8 years before starting antiretroviral therapy. The receptor source for this set is a man aged 18 to 35 with HIV.

This sequence joins TRBV14 and TRBJ1-6, with D perhaps matching TRBD1 (5 bases). The CDR3 consists of 15 residues. V was cut by 1 base and J by 13 bases, with 17 bases left in between. Germline lookup yields CDR1 SGHDN and CDR2 FVKESK. In DNA form, the CDR3 reads TGTGCCAGCAGCCAAGTCATGGCCTTGGAGGGGCCCCTCCACTTT. Amino acids: CASSQVMALEGPLHF.

V usage is TRBV19 and J usage is TRBJ2-1; maybe TRBD2 (5 bases). CDR3 size: 16 residues. The germline V gene encodes CDR1 LNHDA and CDR2 SQIVND (reference sequence). Trimming took 8 bases from V and 1 from J, leaving 18 bases between them. CDR3 bases: TGTGCCAGTTCCCGTGTACGGGGTTTATCCTACAATGAGCAGTTCTTC. Protein: CASSRVRGLSYNEQFF.